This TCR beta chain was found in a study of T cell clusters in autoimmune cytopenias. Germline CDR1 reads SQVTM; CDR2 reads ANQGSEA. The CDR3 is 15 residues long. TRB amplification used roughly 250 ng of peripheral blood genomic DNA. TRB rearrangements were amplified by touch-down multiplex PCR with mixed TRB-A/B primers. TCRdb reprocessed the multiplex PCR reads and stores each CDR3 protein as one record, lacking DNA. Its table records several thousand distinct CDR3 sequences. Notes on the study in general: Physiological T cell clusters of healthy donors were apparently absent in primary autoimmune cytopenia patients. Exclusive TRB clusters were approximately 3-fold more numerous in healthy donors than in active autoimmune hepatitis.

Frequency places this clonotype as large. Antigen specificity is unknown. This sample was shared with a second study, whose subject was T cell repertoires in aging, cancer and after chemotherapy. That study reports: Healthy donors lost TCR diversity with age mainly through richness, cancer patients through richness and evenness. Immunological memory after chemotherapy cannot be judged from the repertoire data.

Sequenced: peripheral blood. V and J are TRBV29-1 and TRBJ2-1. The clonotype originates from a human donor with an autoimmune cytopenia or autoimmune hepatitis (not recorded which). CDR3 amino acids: CSVEVWDSSYNEQFF.